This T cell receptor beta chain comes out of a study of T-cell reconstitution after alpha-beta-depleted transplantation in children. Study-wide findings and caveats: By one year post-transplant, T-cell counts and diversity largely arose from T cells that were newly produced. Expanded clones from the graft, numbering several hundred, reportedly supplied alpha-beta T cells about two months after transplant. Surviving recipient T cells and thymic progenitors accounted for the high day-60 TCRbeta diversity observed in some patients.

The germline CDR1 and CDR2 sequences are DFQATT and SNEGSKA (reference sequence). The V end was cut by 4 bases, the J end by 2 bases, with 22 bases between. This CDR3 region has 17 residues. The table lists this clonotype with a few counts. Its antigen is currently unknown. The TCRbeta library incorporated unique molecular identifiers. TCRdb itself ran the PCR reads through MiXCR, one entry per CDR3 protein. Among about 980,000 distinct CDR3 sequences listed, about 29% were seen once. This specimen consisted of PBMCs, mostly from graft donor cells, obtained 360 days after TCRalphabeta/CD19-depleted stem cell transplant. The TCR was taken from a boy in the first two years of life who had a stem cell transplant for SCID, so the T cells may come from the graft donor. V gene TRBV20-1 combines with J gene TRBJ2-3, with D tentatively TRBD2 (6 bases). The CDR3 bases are TGCAGTGCTACCCTCCCTCCGGGACTGGGGAACACAGATACGCAGTATTTT. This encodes CSATLPPGLGNTDTQYF.